This TCR beta chain was observed in a study of blood T cell repertoires in COVID-19. Overall study context: Samples representing acute and convalescent COVID-19 were sourced from the United States, Italy and Spain. T cells, B-cell-depleted T cells, or PBMCs supplied cDNA or gDNA.

Repertoires were generated with immunoSEQ multiplex PCR, while TCRdb's copy carries only in-frame clones and drops some. Here the sample spans a few hundred thousand clones, around 89% being singletons. CDR3 size: 14 residues. Per germline, CDR1 LNHDA and CDR2 SQIVND (reference sequence). Trimming at V came to 5 bases and at J to 3 bases, leaving 0 bases not matched to a gene. A single count supports this clone. This specimen includes other DNA sequences encoding the same CDR3. Clinical history reported by participants formed the basis on which cohorts were assigned. Donors in Cohort 3 who had recovered were those with two negative PCRs, healthcare professional clearance, or resolution of their symptoms.

The TCR sequence derives from a man aged 40-55 years who had recovered from COVID-19. Material for sequencing was PBMCs or T cells enriched from blood (not recorded which). The chain is built from TRBV19 and TRBJ2-2; 10 nucleotides align to TRBD1. The CDR3, as DNA: TGTGCCAGTAGTGGGACAGGGGACACCGGGGAGCTGTTTTTT. As protein: CASSGTGDTGELFF.